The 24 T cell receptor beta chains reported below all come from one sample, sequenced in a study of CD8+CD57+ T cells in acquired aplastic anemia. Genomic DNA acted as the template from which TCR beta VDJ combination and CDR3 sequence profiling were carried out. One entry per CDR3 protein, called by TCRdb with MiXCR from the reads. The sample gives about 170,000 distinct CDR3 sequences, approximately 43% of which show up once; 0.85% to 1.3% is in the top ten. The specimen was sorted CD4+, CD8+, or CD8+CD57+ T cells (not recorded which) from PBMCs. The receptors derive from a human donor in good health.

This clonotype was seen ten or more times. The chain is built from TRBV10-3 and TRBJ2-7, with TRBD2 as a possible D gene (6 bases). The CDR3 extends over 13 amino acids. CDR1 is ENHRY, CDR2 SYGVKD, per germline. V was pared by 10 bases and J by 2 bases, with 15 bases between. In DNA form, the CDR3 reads TGTGCCACCGCGGGGACGCCTACCTACGAGCAGTACTTC. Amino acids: CATAGTPTYEQYF.

CDR3 region: CATSDQATSAMGFF. The CDR3 coding sequence is TGTGCCACCAGTGATCAAGCGACTAGCGCGATGGGGTTCTTC. The chain carries TRBV24-1 and TRBJ2-1, with TRBD2 matching over 8 bases. The germline V gene encodes CDR1 KGHDR and CDR2 SFDVKD. The length of the CDR3 is 14 residues. The trim removed 3 bases at V and 15 bases at J, leaving 12 bases unmatched.

The CDR3, as DNA: TGCGCCAGCAGCTCGGCGGACGCCACCCACGAGCAGTACTTC. This translates into CASSSADATHEQYF. The gene calls are TRBV5-1 and TRBJ2-7, with D unclear. CDR1 and CDR2 (germline): SGHRS, YFSETQ. Trimming pared 3 bases from V and 5 bases from J, leaving 15 bases between. This CDR3 is built from 14 residues.

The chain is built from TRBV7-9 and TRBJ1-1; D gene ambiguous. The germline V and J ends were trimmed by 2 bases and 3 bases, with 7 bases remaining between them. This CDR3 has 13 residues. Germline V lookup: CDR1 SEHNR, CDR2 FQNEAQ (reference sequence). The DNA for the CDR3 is TGTGCCAGCAGCTTATTCGAGGACACTGAAGCTTTCTTT. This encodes CASSLFEDTEAFF.

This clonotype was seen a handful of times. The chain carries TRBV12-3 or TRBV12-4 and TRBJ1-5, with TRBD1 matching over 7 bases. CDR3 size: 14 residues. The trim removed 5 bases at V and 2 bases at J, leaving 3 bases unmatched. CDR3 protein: CASSTGTGNQPQHF. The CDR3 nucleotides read TGTGCCAGCAGTACCGGGACAGGCAATCAGCCCCAGCATTTT.

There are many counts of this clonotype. The CDR3 is CASSYVLQGSYEQYF. The CDR3 DNA reads as TGTGCCAGCAGTTACGTCTTACAGGGATCCTACGAGCAGTACTTC. The chain recombines TRBV6-6 with TRBJ2-7, with a tentative D call TRBD1 (6 bases). The V gene's germline CDR1 is MNHNY and CDR2 SVGAGI (reference sequence). The CDR3 is 15 amino acids. V was clipped by 2 bases and J by 1 base, with 12 bases between them.

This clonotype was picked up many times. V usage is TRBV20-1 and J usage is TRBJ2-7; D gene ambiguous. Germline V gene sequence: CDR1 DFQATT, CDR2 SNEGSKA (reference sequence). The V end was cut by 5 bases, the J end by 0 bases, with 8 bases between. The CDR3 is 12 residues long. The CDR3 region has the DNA TGCAGTGCTGAGGCAAGCTCCTACGAGCAGTACTTC. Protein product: CSAEASSYEQYF.

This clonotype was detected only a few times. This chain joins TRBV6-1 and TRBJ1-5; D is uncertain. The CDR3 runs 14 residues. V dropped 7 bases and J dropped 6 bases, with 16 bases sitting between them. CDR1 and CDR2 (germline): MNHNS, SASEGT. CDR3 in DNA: TGTGCCAGCAATCATTATGGGGTCGGTCAGCCCCAGCATTTT. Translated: CASNHYGVGQPQHF.

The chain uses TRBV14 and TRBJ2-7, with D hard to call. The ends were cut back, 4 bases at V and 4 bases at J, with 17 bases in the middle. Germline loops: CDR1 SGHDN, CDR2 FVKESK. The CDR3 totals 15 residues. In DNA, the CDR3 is TGTGCCAGCAGCCGATGGGTCGGGCGACCATACGAGCAGTACTTC. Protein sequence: CASSRWVGRPYEQYF.

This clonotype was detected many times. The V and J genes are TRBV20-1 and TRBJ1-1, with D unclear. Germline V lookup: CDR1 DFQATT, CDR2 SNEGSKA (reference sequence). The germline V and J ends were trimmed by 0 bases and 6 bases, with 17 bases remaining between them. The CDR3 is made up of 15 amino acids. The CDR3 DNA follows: TGCAGTGCTAGAGATCTGCAGGCGTCAAGCGCTGAAGCTTTCTTT. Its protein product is CSARDLQASSAEAFF.

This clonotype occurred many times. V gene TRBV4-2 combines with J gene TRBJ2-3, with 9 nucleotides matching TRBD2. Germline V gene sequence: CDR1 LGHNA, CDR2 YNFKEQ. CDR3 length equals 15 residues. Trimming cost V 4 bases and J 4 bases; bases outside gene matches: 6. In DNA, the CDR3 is TGTGCCAGCAGCCTGGGACTAGCTGGTGCAGATACGCAGTATTTT. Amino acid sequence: CASSLGLAGADTQYF.

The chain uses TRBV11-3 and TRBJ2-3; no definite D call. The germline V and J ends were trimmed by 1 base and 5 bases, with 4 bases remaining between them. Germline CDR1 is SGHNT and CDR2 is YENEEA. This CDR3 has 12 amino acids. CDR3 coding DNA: TGTGCCAGCAGCTTAGGTTTAGATACGCAGTATTTT. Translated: CASSLGLDTQYF.

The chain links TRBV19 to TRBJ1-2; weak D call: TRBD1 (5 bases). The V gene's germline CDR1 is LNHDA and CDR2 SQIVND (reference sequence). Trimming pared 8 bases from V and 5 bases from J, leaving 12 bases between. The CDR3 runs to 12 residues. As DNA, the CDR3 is TGTGCCAGTTGGGGCCAGGGTTATGGCTACACCTTC. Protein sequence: CASWGQGYGYTF.

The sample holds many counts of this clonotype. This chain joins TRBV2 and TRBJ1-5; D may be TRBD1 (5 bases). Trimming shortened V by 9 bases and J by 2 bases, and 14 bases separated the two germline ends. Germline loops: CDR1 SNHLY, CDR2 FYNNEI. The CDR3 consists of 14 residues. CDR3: CASGASTGNQPQHF. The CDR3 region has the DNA TGTGCCAGTGGGGCTTCGACGGGCAATCAGCCCCAGCATTTT. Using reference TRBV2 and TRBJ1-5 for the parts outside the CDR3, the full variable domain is EPEVTQTPSHQVTQMGQEVILRCVPISNHLYFYWYRQILGQKVEFLVSFYNNEISEKSEIFDDQFSVERPDGSNFTLKIRSTKLEDSAMYFCASGASTGNQPQHFGDGTRLSIL.

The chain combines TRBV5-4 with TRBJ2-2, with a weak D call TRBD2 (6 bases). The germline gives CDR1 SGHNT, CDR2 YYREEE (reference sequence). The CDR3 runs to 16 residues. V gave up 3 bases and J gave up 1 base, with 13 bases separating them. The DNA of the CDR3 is TGTGCCAGCAGCTCGAGGAACGGGGGGAACACCGGGGAGCTGTTTTTT. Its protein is CASSSRNGGNTGELFF.

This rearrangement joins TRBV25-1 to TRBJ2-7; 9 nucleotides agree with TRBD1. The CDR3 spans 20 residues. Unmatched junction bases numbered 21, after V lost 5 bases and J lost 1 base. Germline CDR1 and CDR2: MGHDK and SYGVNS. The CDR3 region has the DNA TGTGCCAGCAGTCCAATCGGGACAGGGAGATTAGCGCGCCCGTCCTACGAGCAGTACTTC. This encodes CASSPIGTGRLARPSYEQYF.

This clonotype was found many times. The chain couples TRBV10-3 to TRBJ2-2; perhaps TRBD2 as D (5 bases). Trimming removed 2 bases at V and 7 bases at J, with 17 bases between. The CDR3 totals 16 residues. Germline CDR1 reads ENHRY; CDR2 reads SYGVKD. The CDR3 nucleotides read TGTGCCATCAGTGAGAGGTTCGGGGAAGGCGGCGGGGAGCTGTTTTTT. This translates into CAISERFGEGGGELFF.

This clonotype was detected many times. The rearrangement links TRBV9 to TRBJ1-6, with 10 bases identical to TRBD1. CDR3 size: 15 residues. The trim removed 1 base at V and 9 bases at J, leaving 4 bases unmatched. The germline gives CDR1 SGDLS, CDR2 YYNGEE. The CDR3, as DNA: TGTGCCAGCAGCGTATCGGACAGGGGGTCTTCACCCCTCCACTTT. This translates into CASSVSDRGSSPLHF. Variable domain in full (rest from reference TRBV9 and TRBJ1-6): DSGVTQTPKHLITATGQRVTLRCSPRSGDLSVYWYQQSLDQGLQFLIQYYNGEERAKGNILERFSAQQFPDLHSELNLSSLELGDSALYFCASSVSDRGSSPLHFGNGTRLTVT.

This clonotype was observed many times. CDR3 in amino acids: CSAREEGSYNSPLHF. The CDR3, as DNA: TGCAGTGCTAGAGAGGAAGGGTCCTATAATTCACCCCTCCACTTT. The rearrangement links TRBV20-1 to TRBJ1-6; D remains ambiguous. Germline assignment: CDR1 DFQATT and CDR2 SNEGSKA (reference sequence). V lost 0 bases and J lost 1, with 7 bases in between. This CDR3 has 15 residues.

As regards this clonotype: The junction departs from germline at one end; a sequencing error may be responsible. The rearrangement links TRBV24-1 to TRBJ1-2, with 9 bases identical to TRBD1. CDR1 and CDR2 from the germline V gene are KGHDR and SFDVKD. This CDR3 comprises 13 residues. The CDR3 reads CASSWTGDYGYTF. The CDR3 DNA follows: TGTGCCAGCAGTTGGACAGGGGACTATGGCTACACCTTC.

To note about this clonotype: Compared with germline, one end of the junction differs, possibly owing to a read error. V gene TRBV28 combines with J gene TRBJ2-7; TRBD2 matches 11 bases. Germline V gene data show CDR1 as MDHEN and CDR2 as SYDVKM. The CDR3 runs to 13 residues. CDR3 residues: CASGLAGTYEQYF. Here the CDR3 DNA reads TGCGCCAGCGGACTAGCGGGTACCTACGAGCAGTACTTC.

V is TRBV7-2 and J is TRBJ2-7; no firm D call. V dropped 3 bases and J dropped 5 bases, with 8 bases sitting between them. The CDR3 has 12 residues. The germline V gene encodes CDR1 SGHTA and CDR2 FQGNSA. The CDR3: CASSFVGNEQYF. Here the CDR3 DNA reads TGTGCCAGCAGCTTTGTAGGAAACGAGCAGTACTTC.

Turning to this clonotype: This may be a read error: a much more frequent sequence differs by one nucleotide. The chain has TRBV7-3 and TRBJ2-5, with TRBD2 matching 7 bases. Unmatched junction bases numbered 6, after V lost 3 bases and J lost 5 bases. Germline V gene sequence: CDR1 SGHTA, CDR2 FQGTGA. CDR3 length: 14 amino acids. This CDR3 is CASSFAGELETQYF. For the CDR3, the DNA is TGTGCCAGCAGCTTCGCGGGAGAGTTGGAGACCCAGTACTTC.

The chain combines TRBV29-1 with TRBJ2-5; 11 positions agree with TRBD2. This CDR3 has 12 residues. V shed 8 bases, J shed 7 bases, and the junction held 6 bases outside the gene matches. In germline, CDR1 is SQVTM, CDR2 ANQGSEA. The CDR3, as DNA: TGCAGCCATAGCGGGGGGGCTGGGACCCAGTACTTC. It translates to CSHSGGAGTQYF.